This TCR beta chain was identified during a study of blood T cell repertoires in COVID-19. Across the study: There were acute and convalescent COVID-19 samples, and they came from the United States, Italy and Spain. Nucleic acid was either cDNA or gDNA, and it came from T cells, B-cell-depleted T cells, or PBMCs.

This CDR3 has 13 residues. The germline V gene encodes CDR1 ENHRY and CDR2 SYGVKD. The germline V and J ends were trimmed by 5 bases and 1 base, with 8 bases remaining between them. How the authors handled the data: Amplification with reference gene primers provided the estimates of nucleated cell counts. Repertoires were generated with immunoSEQ multiplex PCR, while TCRdb's copy carries only in-frame clones and drops some. That table supplies the V and J calls and clone size; D and trimming were determined from the DNA. The table has roughly 60,000 clones, roughly 85% seen once; the top ten hold around 17%.

The chain is built from TRBV10-3 and TRBJ1-1; no clear D gene. The sequenced sample was peripheral blood. The TCR originated in a human donor in a cohort sampled during active COVID-19. CDR3 coding DNA: TGTGCCATCAGTAAAAACAGGAACACTGAAGCTTTCTTT. This translates into CAISKNRNTEAFF.